There are a few counts of the clone carrying this TCR beta chain. Patients showing uncontrolled infection, other autoimmune disease, pregnancy or lactation were ineligible. Every diagnosis used clinical symptoms, serum thyroxine and TRAb, thyroid ultrasound and orbital computed tomography. The data stem from a study of T cells in Graves' hyperthyroidism and ophthalmopathy. V was pared by 5 bases and J by 7 bases, with 18 bases between. Germline CDR1 SEHNR, CDR2 FQNEAQ (reference sequence). CDR3 size: 15 residues. Researchers took RNA transcripts and amplified the TCR beta CDR3 regions from them. Researchers ran a first-round RT-PCR on the TCR CDR3 using the HTBI primer set. TCRdb reprocessed the multiplex PCR reads with MiXCR, giving one entry per CDR3 protein. The sample lists roughly 130,000 distinct CDR3 sequences, around 20% occurring once.

The sequenced sample consisted of blood. This rearrangement joins TRBV7-9 to TRBJ2-1; D remains ambiguous. The TCR comes from a woman between 45 and 65 years old with Graves' hyperthyroidism that later progressed to Graves' ophthalmopathy. The CDR3 DNA follows: TGTGCCAGCAGCCGTCCAATAATCGGTTTTAATGAGCAGTTCTTC. Amino acid sequence: CASSRPIIGFNEQFF. Full variable domain (rest looked up from reference TRBV7-9 and TRBJ2-1): DTGVSQNPRHKITKRGQNVTFRCDPISEHNRLYWYRQTLGQGPEFLTYFQNEAQLEKSRLLSDRFSAERPKGSFSTLEIQRTEQGDSAMYLCASSRPIIGFNEQFFGPGTRLTVL.